Sequencing of this TCR beta chain was carried out in a study of CD4 and CD8 cells across lung adenocarcinoma regions. This clonotype is large in the sample. Samples came from patients with localized non-small cell lung adenocarcinoma. TCRdb fed the PCR reads into MiXCR, producing one record per CDR3 protein. Here the sample spans roughly 6,500 distinct CDR3 sequences, approximately 48% being singletons. This TCR came from a female donor with lung adenocarcinoma. The CD4 and CD8 labels of this study may be unreliable. Specimen: CD8+ T cells from the center of a lung tumor.

The DNA of the CDR3 is TGTGCCAGCAGCTTAGTAGGCGGGGGGGCCCCGAATGAGCAGTTCTTC. It translates to CASSLVGGGAPNEQFF. The chain couples TRBV7-2 to TRBJ2-1; 9 positions agree with TRBD2. The germline CDR1 and CDR2 sequences are SGHTA and FQGNSA. Germline trimming cut 1 base from V and 7 bases from J; bases unmatched to any gene: 8. This CDR3 contains 16 residues.